This T cell receptor beta chain is drawn from a study of neurological immune-mediated disorders. It was by 5'RACE with 10-nucleotide random UMIs that the cDNA was made. One entry per CDR3 protein results from TCRdb running MiXCR on the 5' RACE reads. Of tens of thousands of distinct CDR3 sequences in the sample, 4.5% to 6.5% were seen once. The CDR3 contains 13 residues. V trimming: 9 bases; J trimming: 5 bases; junction bases outside the gene matches: 9. Overall study findings and caveats: The absence of any CDR3 amino acid sequence shared by expanded clones across subjects suggests that repertoires were private in all groups.

This clonotype was counted at least ten times. As yet, its antigen is unknown. Sequenced sample: PBMCs. The clonotype originates from a woman aged 30 to 39 with multiple sclerosis. The J gene is TRBJ1-1, the V gene TRBV12-3 or TRBV12-4, with 7 bases matching TRBD1. The CDR3 coding sequence is TGTGCCAGTTATGGATTACAGGGGACTGAAGCTTTCTTT. Protein product: CASYGLQGTEAFF.